A single sample gave rise to the 26 T cell receptor beta chains below, sequenced in a study of shared clonotypes between healthy human individuals. Using immunoSEQ multiplex PCR, the repertoire was profiled, and TCRdb retains in-frame clones only, with some absent. The data hold approximately 720,000 clones, with approximately 75% observed a single time. What was sequenced was memory CD4+ T cells sorted from blood. Noted subset: CD45RA-negative fraction. These receptors were taken from a woman aged 25 to 45 in good health.

V gene TRBV11-2 combines with J gene TRBJ2-1; weak D call: TRBD2 (5 bases). There are 15 residues in the CDR3. CDR1 and CDR2 from the germline V gene are SGHAT and FQNNGV. Trimming took 7 bases from V and 6 from J, leaving 19 bases between them. In DNA, the CDR3 is TGTGCCAGCACCATCAACGCGGGTTCATTCAATGAGCAGTTCTTC. Translating gives CASTINAGSFNEQFF. Looking up the rest from reference TRBV11-2 and TRBJ2-1 gives the full variable domain: EAGVAQSPRYKIIEKRQSVAFWCNPISGHATLYWYQQILGQGPKLLIQFQNNGVVDDSQLPKDRFSAERLKGVDSTLKIQPAKLEDSAVYLCASTINAGSFNEQFFGPGTRLTVL.

CDR3 loop: CAWSPSFNEQFF. The DNA for the CDR3 is TGTGCCTGGAGCCCTAGCTTCAATGAGCAGTTCTTC. This chain connects TRBV30 to TRBJ2-1, with TRBD2 as a possible D gene (5 bases). V was trimmed by 3 bases and J by 6 bases, leaving 9 bases between them. This CDR3 has 12 residues. The V gene's germline CDR1 is GTSNPN and CDR2 SVGIG (reference sequence).

The chain couples TRBV28 to TRBJ2-1; TRBD2 aligns across 7 bases. Germline V gives CDR1 MDHEN, CDR2 SYDVKM. The CDR3 is made up of 15 amino acids. V lost 7 bases, J lost 4 bases, and 10 bases stayed unmatched. DNA for the CDR3: TGTGCCAGCATGTCAGCGGGATCAGAGTACAATGAGCAGTTCTTC. Translated: CASMSAGSEYNEQFF.

This rearrangement joins TRBV10-3 to TRBJ1-3; no definite D call. Germline-derived CDR1 and CDR2 are ENHRY and SYGVKD. The ends were cut back, 4 bases at V and 2 bases at J, with 15 bases in the middle. This CDR3 is 16 amino acids long. The CDR3 region has the DNA TGTGCCATCAGTGCGACCGGATTTTCTACTGGAAACACCATATATTTT. This translates into CAISATGFSTGNTIYF.

As regards this clone: This sample also contains other DNA sequences that code for the same CDR3. The chain has TRBV28 and TRBJ1-1; tentatively, D is TRBD1 (5 bases). Deletions cut 8 bases from V and 2 bases from J, with 9 bases between. The germline V gene has CDR1 MDHEN and CDR2 SYDVKM. The CDR3 is 12 amino acids. CDR3 bases: TGTGCCAGCGGCACAGGTAACACTGAAGCTTTCTTT. Its protein is CASGTGNTEAFF.

This rearrangement joins TRBV27 to TRBJ2-2; 7 positions match TRBD2. V dropped 2 bases and J dropped 7; count of bases not matched to a gene: 7. This CDR3 spans 15 amino acids. Germline values: CDR1 MNHEY, CDR2 SMNVEV (reference sequence). This chain's CDR3 is CASSLKGGSVGELFF. In DNA, the CDR3 is TGTGCCAGCAGTTTAAAAGGCGGGAGTGTCGGGGAGCTGTTTTTT.

This clone has just one count. Written as DNA, the CDR3 is TGTGCCAGCAGTTCAACGGGTACCTTGGTTAGCACTGAAGCTTTCTTT. Translating it yields CASSSTGTLVSTEAFF. The chain links TRBV28 to TRBJ1-1; no reliable D call. This CDR3 has 16 amino acids. The V end lost 4 bases, the J end lost 4 bases, and 19 bases lay between the germline ends. Germline CDR1 and CDR2: MDHEN and SYDVKM.

Details on this clone: It differs at one base from a far larger clone, so likely a read error. Other DNA sequences in this specimen translate into the identical CDR3. J is TRBJ2-1 and V is TRBV5-1, with 9 bases matching TRBD2. The germline V gene has CDR1 SGHRS and CDR2 YFSETQ. The CDR3 consists of 15 residues. V lost 4 bases and J lost 4; bases outside the gene matches: 6. CDR3 sequence (DNA): TGCGCCAGCAGCGTTTCTAGCGGGACGTACAATGAGCAGTTCTTC. It codes for CASSVSSGTYNEQFF.

V is TRBV5-6 and J is TRBJ1-1; TRBD1 is a possible D gene (6 bases). Germline V gives CDR1 SGHDT, CDR2 YYEEEE. Between the trimmed V and J ends, which lost 1 base and 11 bases, there was a span of 21 bases. The CDR3 loop spans 15 amino acids. The CDR3 bases are TGTGCCAGCAGCTTGTACCAGGGGCTAGCGTGGTTGGCTTTCTTT. It is translated as CASSLYQGLAWLAFF.

The rearrangement joins TRBV28 to TRBJ2-7; 7 positions agree with TRBD1. V was pared by 9 bases and J by 5 bases, with 13 bases of the junction left unmatched. The CDR3 totals 14 residues. The germline gives CDR1 MDHEN, CDR2 SYDVKM. CDR3 in DNA: TGTGCCAGTCAAGGGGGCGCACACGGGGACGAGCAGTACTTC. It is translated as CASQGGAHGDEQYF.

The V call is TRBV19, the J call TRBJ2-4; D perhaps matches TRBD1 (6 bases). This CDR3 is 14 amino acids long. V was pared by 5 bases and J by 4 bases, with 12 bases between. Germline V lookup: CDR1 LNHDA, CDR2 SQIVND (reference sequence). CDR3 sequence: CASSAGVAKNIQYF. In nucleotides, the CDR3 is TGTGCCAGTAGTGCAGGGGTGGCGAAAAACATTCAGTACTTC.

This clone came up a few times. The chain recombines TRBV12-5 with TRBJ1-2; tentative D call: TRBD1 (6 bases). CDR3 length: 14 residues. Germline V lookup: CDR1 LGHNT, CDR2 FRNRAP. Trimming took off 5 bases at V and 7 bases at J, with 17 bases between the two ends. Here the CDR3 DNA reads TGTGCTAGTGGTCAAGGACAGTCCCAAGGTGGCTACACCTTC. This codes for CASGQGQSQGGYTF.

V gene TRBV5-4 combines with J gene TRBJ2-7; TRBD2 matches 10 bases. The germline CDR1 and CDR2 sequences are SGHNT and YYREEE (reference sequence). The CDR3 extends over 14 amino acids. The junction had 0 bases not matched to a gene; V was cut back by 3 bases and J by 0 bases. CDR3 loop: CASSSSGSSYEQYF. Here the CDR3 DNA reads TGTGCCAGCAGCTCTAGCGGGAGCTCCTACGAGCAGTACTTC.

The chain employs TRBV6-4 and TRBJ2-1, with D unresolved. CDR3 length: 13 residues. V was clipped by 0 bases and J by 7 bases, with 7 bases between them. Germline V gene lookup returns CDR1 MRHNA and CDR2 SNTAGT. CDR3 amino acids: CASSDSSQNEQFF. The CDR3 bases are TGTGCCAGCAGTGACTCGAGTCAGAATGAGCAGTTCTTC.

Concerning this clone: A much larger clone differs from this one at a single base, so this may be a read error. This CDR3 is also generated by other DNA sequences in the sample. The rearrangement joins TRBV7-3 to TRBJ1-1, with 7 nucleotides matching TRBD1. Germline assignment: CDR1 SGHTA and CDR2 FQGTGA. The ends lost 5 bases at V and 3 bases at J; junction bases unmatched: 3. This CDR3 has 13 amino acids. CDR3 loop: CASSAQGDTEAFF. The CDR3 bases are TGTGCCAGCAGCGCCCAGGGGGACACTGAAGCTTTCTTT.

The J gene is TRBJ1-1, the V gene TRBV19, with 7 bases that match TRBD1. V was clipped by 6 bases and J by 4 bases; unmatched bases: 5. The CDR3 spans 13 residues. Germline V CDR1 and CDR2: LNHDA, SQIVND (reference sequence). The CDR3 region has the DNA TGTGCCAGTAGCAACAGGGGTACCACTGAAGCTTTCTTT. This sequence encodes CASSNRGTTEAFF.

As to this clone: Additional DNA sequences in this sample encode the identical CDR3. The CDR3: CASSLDRVSYEQYF. The CDR3 DNA reads as TGCGCCAGCAGCCTTGACAGGGTCTCCTACGAGCAGTACTTC. The genes are TRBV5-1 and TRBJ2-7, with 7 bases that match TRBD1. CDR1 and CDR2 from the germline V gene are SGHRS and YFSETQ. The CDR3 is made up of 14 amino acids. After removal of 4 bases from V and 0 bases from J, the junction contained 4 bases not matched to a gene.

This clone was counted a single time. The gene calls are TRBV7-6 and TRBJ2-7; possibly TRBD2 for D (6 bases). CDR3 length: 13 residues. V was pared by 6 bases and J by 3 bases, with 12 bases between. Germline CDR1 SGHVS, CDR2 FNYEAQ. CDR3 sequence reads: CASSWPGGYEQYF. The CDR3 bases are TGTGCCAGCAGTTGGCCCGGGGGCTACGAGCAGTACTTC.

This clone was observed a single time. The chain is built from TRBV19 and TRBJ1-1, with TRBD1 matching 7 bases. J lost 0 bases, V lost 5 bases, and 9 bases had no gene match. Germline V gene data show CDR1 as LNHDA and CDR2 as SQIVND (reference sequence). This CDR3 has 16 amino acids. The CDR3 is CASSVAGTELNTEAFF. The CDR3 DNA sequence: TGTGCCAGTAGTGTCGCCGGGACAGAACTGAACACTGAAGCTTTCTTT.

CDR3 residues: CASRQDSSNQPQHF. The CDR3 coding sequence is TGTGCCAGCAGACAAGACAGCAGCAATCAGCCCCAGCATTTT. J is TRBJ1-5 and V is TRBV6-5; a possible D gene is TRBD1 (5 bases). Germline lookup yields CDR1 MNHEY and CDR2 SVGAGI. The CDR3 spans 14 residues. The germline V and J ends were trimmed by 6 bases and 1 base, with 10 bases remaining between them.

This clone occurred a few times. The V call is TRBV15, the J call TRBJ2-7; 8 nucleotides agree with TRBD2. V lost 0 bases, J lost 3 bases, and 19 bases stayed unmatched. In germline, CDR1 is LNHNV, CDR2 YYDKDF (reference sequence). CDR3 length: 20 amino acids. CDR3 DNA sequence: TGTGCCACCAGCAGAGATCTAACTAGCGGACCCGGGAGATTTCGCTACGAGCAGTACTTC. Protein sequence: CATSRDLTSGPGRFRYEQYF.

The gene calls are TRBV5-1 and TRBJ1-4; TRBD1 aligns across 10 bases. There are 17 residues in the CDR3. CDR1 is SGHRS, CDR2 YFSETQ, per germline. With V trimmed by 4 bases and J by 2 bases, 8 bases remained unmatched. The CDR3 DNA reads TGCGCCAGCAGCCACCGGGACAGGGGACGGACTAATGAAAAACTGTTTTTT. This encodes CASSHRDRGRTNEKLFF.

As DNA, the CDR3 is TGTGCCAGCAGCGCGGAAGTCTCTGGAAACACCATATATTTT. Amino acid sequence: CASSAEVSGNTIYF. This chain connects TRBV7-6 to TRBJ1-3; no firm D call. The CDR3 totals 14 residues. V lost 5 bases, J lost 0 bases, and 8 bases lay in between. CDR1 SGHVS and CDR2 FNYEAQ come from the germline V gene.

This chain uses TRBV7-9 with TRBJ2-7; 7 positions agree with TRBD1. V shed 6 bases and J 5 bases; nucleotides not matched to a gene: 10. CDR3 size: 14 residues. The V gene's germline CDR1 is SEHNR and CDR2 FQNEAQ (reference sequence). The CDR3 coding sequence is TGTGCCAGCAGTCGACCCCGGGACAGCCACGAGCAGTACTTC. Encoded protein: CASSRPRDSHEQYF.

The chain employs TRBV7-9 and TRBJ1-1; D gene uncertain. CDR3 size: 13 residues. CDR1 and CDR2 from the germline V gene are SEHNR and FQNEAQ (reference sequence). The ends were cut back, 2 bases at V and 1 base at J, with 5 bases in the middle. CDR3 protein: CASSLNQNTEAFF. The CDR3 bases are TGTGCCAGCAGCTTAAATCAGAACACTGAAGCTTTCTTT.

V usage is TRBV4-1 and J usage is TRBJ1-5; D is unclear. From germline, CDR1 is MGHRA and CDR2 YSYEKL. Trimming left V 0 bases short and J 4 bases short, with 10 bases between. The CDR3 extends over 15 amino acids. The chain's CDR3 is CASSQDRSRNQPQHF. The CDR3 DNA is TGCGCCAGCAGCCAAGACAGGTCCCGAAATCAGCCCCAGCATTTT.